A selection of T cell receptor beta chains follows, all from one sample in a study of CD8 T cells in Susac syndrome. In TCRdb, the immunoSEQ multiplex PCR reads were re-called with MiXCR into one record per CDR3 protein. The data hold more than 150,000 distinct CDR3 sequences, with about 96% observed a single time. Source material: CD4+ T cells from PBMCs. The receptors were sampled from a human donor with Susac syndrome. The CDR3 runs from the conserved cysteine through the conserved F or W. A D gene is named only where the DNA matches it firmly. Clone size is shown for a subset of rows, as once, few, many or a class of expanded clone.

D gene,clone size,V gene,J gene,CDR3 protein,CDR3 DNA
-,-,TRBV19,TRBJ2-1,CASSTGGQSEQFF,TGTGCCAGTAGTACCGGAGGGCAGAGTGAGCAGTTCTTC
-,-,TRBV15,TRBJ1-4,CATSLLGEKLFF,TGTGCCACCAGCCTCCTGGGGGAAAAACTGTTTTTT
-,-,TRBV5-6,TRBJ1-5,CASSLKTASQPQHF,TGTGCCAGTAGCCTGAAGACAGCTAGTCAGCCCCAGCATTTT
TRBD1,-,TRBV2,TRBJ1-5,CASSLTSGRGNQPQHF,TGTGCCAGCAGCCTTACTTCTGGCAGGGGGAACCAGCCCCAGCATTTT
-,-,TRBV19,TRBJ2-5,CASSIFQGETQYF,TGTGCCAGTAGTATTTTCCAGGGAGAGACCCAGTACTTC
-,once,TRBV7-9,TRBJ1-2,CASSSEAGLYGYTF,TGTGCCAGCAGTAGCGAAGCGGGACTCTATGGCTACACCTTC
-,-,TRBV20-1,TRBJ2-3,CSARVVQVTDTQYF,TGCAGTGCTAGAGTGGTACAGGTCACAGATACGCAGTATTTT
-,-,TRBV20-1,TRBJ1-6,CSATRTANSPLHF,TGCAGTGCTACCCGGACAGCGAATTCACCCCTCCACTTT
-,-,TRBV5-1,TRBJ2-5,CASSSVQGKETQYF,TGCGCCAGCAGCTCGGTACAGGGTAAAGAGACCCAGTACTTC
-,-,TRBV9,TRBJ2-6,CASRRPGANVLTF,TGTGCCAGCAGACGACCAGGGGCCAACGTCCTGACTTTC
TRBD1,-,TRBV29-1,TRBJ1-2,CSVDRGRGYGYTF,TGCAGCGTAGACAGGGGCCGTGGCTATGGCTACACCTTC
-,-,TRBV5-1,TRBJ2-1,CASSLGGALVNQQFF,TGCGCCAGCAGCCTAGGGGGGGCCCTTGTGAATCAGCAGTTCTTC
-,-,TRBV12-3/TRBV12-4,TRBJ1-2,CASSPRALYGYTF,TGTGCCAGCAGTCCGAGGGCCCTCTATGGCTACACCTTC
TRBD2,-,TRBV4-3,TRBJ2-4,CASSQDGLSGGRQYF,TGCGCCAGCAGCCAAGATGGGTTAAGCGGGGGCAGACAGTACTTC
-,-,TRBV5-1,TRBJ2-5,CASSLGASGETQYF,TGCGCCAGCAGCTTGGGCGCCTCAGGGGAGACCCAGTACTTC
-,-,TRBV14,TRBJ1-2,CASSRTAYGYTF,TGTGCCAGCAGCCGGACAGCCTATGGCTACACCTTC
-,once,TRBV28,TRBJ2-5,CASSTGSLAETQYF,TGTGCCAGCAGTACAGGGTCGTTGGCGGAGACCCAGTACTTC
-,-,TRBV4-3,TRBJ2-4,CASSQASQQAGIQYF,TGCGCCAGCAGCCAAGCCTCCCAACAGGCGGGCATTCAGTACTTC
TRBD2,-,TRBV4-3,TRBJ2-1,CASSPRSLAGGLGNEQFF,TGCGCCAGCAGCCCACGCTCCCTAGCGGGAGGGTTAGGAAATGAGCAGTTCTTC
TRBD2,-,TRBV9,TRBJ2-5,CASSVDPSGGVQETQYF,TGTGCCAGCAGCGTAGATCCTAGCGGGGGGGTACAAGAGACCCAGTACTTC
-,-,TRBV6-2/TRBV6-3,TRBJ2-5,CASMVSPNYGTQYF,TGTGCCAGCATGGTCTCACCCAACTATGGGACCCAGTACTTC
TRBD1,-,TRBV4-3,TRBJ1-2,CASSQEVGTGSNYGYTF,TGCGCCAGCAGCCAAGAAGTAGGGACAGGGTCTAACTATGGCTACACCTTC
TRBD1,-,TRBV7-2,TRBJ2-7,CASSWDRAEQYF,TGTGCCAGCAGCTGGGACAGGGCCGAGCAGTACTTC
-,-,TRBV15,TRBJ2-1,CATKKGQSSYNEQFF,TGTGCCACTAAGAAAGGACAGAGCTCCTACAATGAGCAGTTCTTC
-,once,TRBV2,TRBJ1-5,CASSYRTVNQPQHF,TGTGCCAGCAGCTATCGGACAGTCAATCAGCCCCAGCATTTT
TRBD1,once,TRBV7-9,TRBJ2-3,CASSTDRGQADTQYF,TGTGCCAGCAGCACCGACAGGGGACAGGCAGATACGCAGTATTTT
-,-,TRBV29-1,TRBJ2-1,CSVQREYEQFF,TGCAGCGTACAGAGGGAGTATGAGCAGTTCTTC
-,-,TRBV29-1,TRBJ2-1,CSVETGGYNEQFF,TGCAGCGTTGAAACCGGGGGTTACAATGAGCAGTTCTTC
-,-,TRBV15,TRBJ2-7,CATSRVGSTLSSYEQYF,TGTGCCACCAGCAGAGTCGGCTCTACCCTGAGCTCCTACGAGCAGTACTTC
-,-,TRBV29-1,TRBJ2-3,CSSAEVSTDTQYF,TGCAGCTCGGCAGAGGTCAGCACAGATACGCAGTATTTT
TRBD2,-,TRBV20-1,TRBJ2-2,CSARDPSGRANGELFF,TGCAGTGCTAGAGATCCCAGCGGGAGGGCCAACGGGGAGCTGTTTTTT
TRBD2,once,TRBV3-1,TRBJ2-1,CASGKLADHNEQFF,TGTGCCAGCGGTAAACTAGCGGATCACAATGAGCAGTTCTTC
-,-,TRBV4-3,TRBJ1-1,CASSQGITVNTEAFF,TGCGCCAGCAGCCAAGGGATTACAGTGAACACTGAAGCTTTCTTT
-,-,TRBV14,TRBJ1-1,CASSHELPGGAEAFF,TGTGCCAGCAGCCACGAGCTCCCGGGGGGCGCTGAAGCTTTCTTT
-,-,TRBV7-3,TRBJ2-3,CASSYDNLADTQYF,TGTGCCAGCAGCTATGACAACCTCGCGGATACGCAGTATTTT
-,once,TRBV20-1,TRBJ2-1,CSASMGPYNEQFF,TGCAGTGCTTCCATGGGTCCGTACAATGAGCAGTTCTTC
-,-,TRBV3-1,TRBJ2-5,CASSQSAGSETQYF,TGTGCCAGCAGCCAAAGCGCAGGGTCCGAGACCCAGTACTTC